The clone carrying this T cell receptor (beta chain) shows up as medium-sized (0.01 to 0.1%) by frequency. Its antigen is as yet unknown. UMI labels and 5' RACE were used to prepare the TRB cDNA libraries. TCRdb reanalyzed the 5' RACE reads, giving one entry per CDR3 protein sequence and no DNA. In total, the table holds about 3,400 distinct CDR3 sequences. Per the germline V gene, CDR1 is SQVTM and CDR2 is ANQGSEA. The CDR3 loop spans 15 amino acids. These data come from a study of CXCR3-negative and CXCR3-positive naive CD8 T cells. Study results and limitations: Similar levels of surface CD5 were seen between naive subsets; TCR strength was inferred from TRB CDR3 properties. Naive CXCR3-positive and CXCR3-negative cells shared TRBV-TRBJ usage; memory cells diverged. Sequencing showed both naive subsets with comparably high diversity, and memory CD8+ cells much lower.

Naive CD8+ T cells showed CD45RO-CCR7+CD27+CD95-. The origin of this receptor is a human donor in good health. Some clones in this sample may be carry-over from other donors' samples. The genes are TRBV29-1 and TRBJ2-1; TCRdb calls TRBD2, which cannot be checked without DNA. Sequenced: naive CXCR3- CD8+ T cells from blood. The subset denotes: CD45RO-CCR7+CD27+CD95- naive CD8+ T cells lacking CXCR3 (TNR3-). This CDR3 reads CSVDGLAEPYNEQFF.